The rows below give T cell receptor beta chains drawn from one sample of a study of OX40 agonist ivuxolimab in advanced cancers. TCRdb's table, derived via immunoSEQ multiplex PCR, lists solely in-frame clones and lacks some. The profile shows about 30,000 clones, about 80% of them singletons. Specimen: CD4+ or CD8+ T cells sorted from blood, collected in a trial of the OX40 agonist ivuxolimab. The receptors here all came from an adult with an advanced solid tumor such as melanoma, head and neck, liver or kidney cancer. Both conserved end residues are part of each CDR3. D genes are given only for firm matches. Clone size, where shown, is once, few, many, or a class for clones that have expanded.

J gene | clone size | D gene | V gene | CDR3 protein | CDR3 DNA
TRBJ2-5 | NA | NA | TRBV5-6 | CASSLLGRETQYF | TGTGCCAGCAGCTTGTTGGGGCGGGAGACCCAGTACTTC
TRBJ2-5 | NA | NA | TRBV5-1 | CASSLDVAGNLQETQYF | TGCGCCAGCAGCTTGGATGTTGCCGGTAACCTACAAGAGACCCAGTACTTC
TRBJ1-2 | NA | NA | TRBV6-5 | CASSYNGGGYTF | TGTGCCAGCAGTTATAACGGAGGCGGCTACACCTTC
TRBJ2-5 | NA | NA | TRBV5-4 | CASSLIMGPGGWETQYF | TGTGCCAGCAGCTTGATCATGGGCCCCGGTGGCTGGGAGACCCAGTACTTC
TRBJ2-5 | NA | TRBD2 | TRBV5-6 | CASSLTAGGETQYF | TGTGCCAGCAGCCTCACAGCGGGGGGAGAGACCCAGTACTTC
TRBJ2-6 | NA | TRBD2 | TRBV13 | CASSPASGESSGANVLTF | TGTGCCAGCAGCCCCGCTAGCGGGGAAAGCTCTGGGGCCAACGTCCTGACTTTC
TRBJ2-2 | NA | NA | TRBV28 | CASSFEGGKTNTGELFF | TGTGCCAGCAGTTTCGAGGGGGGGAAGACGAACACCGGGGAGCTGTTTTTT
TRBJ1-6 | NA | NA | TRBV25-1 | CASRINTGNSPLHF | TGTGCCAGCAGGATAAATACAGGGAATTCACCCCTCCACTTT
TRBJ1-2 | NA | TRBD1 | TRBV19 | CASWDRGSANYGYTF | TGTGCCTCCTGGGACAGGGGTTCCGCTAACTATGGCTACACCTTC
TRBJ2-7 | once | NA | TRBV7-9 | CASSLGRGLDEQYF | TGTGCCAGCAGCTTGGGTAGGGGATTGGACGAGCAGTACTTC
TRBJ2-5 | NA | TRBD2 | TRBV27 | CASSRGTSGQETQYF | TGTGCCAGCAGCCGAGGGACTAGCGGCCAAGAGACCCAGTACTTC
TRBJ2-3 | NA | TRBD1 | TRBV19 | CASSIRGHRTSTDTQYF | TGTGCCAGTAGTATAAGGGGGCATCGGACAAGCACAGATACGCAGTATTTT
TRBJ2-3 | NA | NA | TRBV13 | CASSFSGTDTQYF | TGTGCCAGCAGCTTCTCCGGGACAGATACGCAGTATTTT
TRBJ2-1 | NA | NA | TRBV15 | CATSGSRRSRFF | TGTGCCACCAGCGGGAGTCGGAGGTCAAGGTTCTTC
TRBJ2-1 | NA | TRBD2 | TRBV19 | CASSKLAGALSYNEQFF | TGTGCCAGTAGTAAACTAGCGGGGGCCCTCTCCTACAATGAGCAGTTCTTC
TRBJ1-1 | NA | NA | TRBV18 | CASSPLETGRTEAFF | TGTGCCAGCTCACCACTGGAAACCGGACGAACTGAAGCTTTCTTT
TRBJ1-2 | NA | NA | TRBV4-1 | CASSPTQLANYGYTF | TGCGCCAGCAGCCCCACACAGTTAGCTAACTATGGCTACACCTTC
TRBJ1-5 | NA | NA | TRBV19 | CASSTQGKDQPQHF | TGTGCCAGTAGTACCCAGGGGAAGGATCAGCCCCAGCATTTT
TRBJ2-7 | NA | NA | TRBV5-1 | CASSRDNFDEQYF | TGCGCCAGCAGCAGGGACAATTTCGACGAGCAGTACTTC
TRBJ2-2 | NA | NA | TRBV2 | CASILGPINTGELFF | TGTGCCAGCATCCTGGGGCCCATAAACACCGGGGAGCTGTTTTTT
TRBJ1-5 | NA | NA | TRBV19 | CAGSRDTKAEPQHF | TGTGCCGGTAGTAGGGACACTAAAGCGGAGCCCCAGCATTTT
TRBJ2-7 | NA | TRBD1 | TRBV27 | CASSLSRTGAREQYF | TGTGCCAGCAGTTTATCAAGGACAGGGGCCAGGGAGCAGTACTTC
TRBJ2-7 | once | NA | TRBV6-6 | CASSTQGSYEQYF | TGTGCCAGCAGTACACAGGGTTCCTACGAGCAGTACTTC
TRBJ2-5 | NA | TRBD1 | TRBV5-1 | CASSFPGQGPKTQYF | TGCGCCAGCAGCTTCCCGGGACAGGGTCCGAAGACCCAGTACTTC
TRBJ1-1 | once | TRBD1 | TRBV7-2 | CASSSWKDRGNTEAFF | TGTGCCAGCAGCTCCTGGAAGGACAGGGGGAACACTGAAGCTTTCTTT
TRBJ1-2 | NA | TRBD1 | TRBV27 | CASSLFEGAGYGYTF | TGTGCCAGCAGTTTGTTTGAGGGGGCAGGCTATGGCTACACCTTC
TRBJ2-7 | NA | NA | TRBV28 | CATSGVHLSYEQYF | TGTGCCACATCAGGGGTTCACCTCTCCTACGAGCAGTACTTC
TRBJ2-1 | NA | NA | TRBV7-9 | CASSLERDKFF | TGTGCCAGCAGCTTAGAACGGGATAAGTTCTTC
TRBJ1-4 | NA | NA | TRBV28 | CASSMDRGTYKLFF | TGTGCCAGCAGCATGGACAGAGGAACCTATAAACTGTTTTTT
TRBJ2-5 | NA | NA | TRBV11-1 | CASSFWGAKETQYF | TGTGCCAGCAGCTTTTGGGGGGCTAAAGAGACCCAGTACTTC
TRBJ1-4 | NA | NA | TRBV5-1 | CASRQSNEKLFF | TGCGCCAGCAGACAGAGTAATGAAAAACTGTTTTTT
TRBJ1-1 | NA | NA | TRBV9 | CASSVDVSTEAFF | TGTGCCAGCAGCGTAGATGTTAGCACTGAAGCTTTCTTT
TRBJ2-1 | NA | TRBD1 | TRBV5-4 | CASSWGGQGYNEQFF | TGTGCCAGCAGCTGGGGGGGACAGGGGTACAATGAGCAGTTCTTC
TRBJ2-1 | NA | TRBD2 | TRBV10-1 | CASSDSGGPYNEQFF | TGCGCCAGCAGCGATAGCGGGGGGCCCTACAATGAGCAGTTCTTC
TRBJ1-6 | once | TRBD1 | TRBV5-4 | CASSGGDRGNSSLHF | TGTGCCAGCAGCGGCGGGGACAGAGGTAATTCATCCCTCCACTTT